Sequencing of this T cell receptor (beta chain) was carried out in a study of blood T cell repertoires in COVID-19 (dated by TCRdb to 2018 to 2020). Background for the entire study: Collaborator samples came from the United States, Italy and Spain and covered acute and convalescent phases of COVID-19. The material from the prospective study consisted of cDNA or gDNA derived from T cells, B-cell-depleted T cells, or PBMCs. Deeply sampled blood TCRbeta repertoires from subjects exposed to, actively infected with, or recovered from COVID-19 were included in the dataset. The repertoires were released in a freely available public database intended as a resource for research on the immune response to SARS-CoV-2. Samples came from the ongoing ImmuneRACE study (first 160 participants) plus 1,254 subjects from 6 global collaborators. Sample metadata almost always included a de-identified subject ID, COVID-19 status, age in years and sex. Where available, HLA class I and class II types were taken from metadata supplied by the sample provider and were not determined by assay-based typing.

Trimming accounts for 2 bases at V and 8 bases at J, while the number of junction bases matched to no gene is 13. The CDR3 measures 18 amino acids from cysteine to phenylalanine. Just CDR3 DNA is preserved here, 54 bases in frame from base 1. CDR1 and CDR2 are read off the germline V gene (reference sequence) as SEHNR and FQNEAQ. Whole blood was collected in K2EDTA tubes by collaborating institutions according to the institutions' own protocols. For TCRbeta analysis, collaborators shipped samples in one of three forms: frozen whole blood, isolated PBMCs, or DNA extracted from either of those sample types. Broader findings and caveats from the paper: The quantity of clinical and demographic metadata differed by source and by participant and was supplied without curation.

The immunoSEQ Assay, a bias-controlled multiplex PCR, was used to amplify TCRbeta CDR3 regions from genomic DNA. The authors' pipeline ran thus. The number of nucleated cells in each sample was estimated by amplification of reference gene primers within the assay. Sequence reads were collapsed and filtered to measure the absolute abundance of every unique TCRbeta CDR3 rearrangement. For each sample, productive Simpson clonality was calculated as the square root of Simpson's diversity index across productive rearrangements. In TCRdb, the immuneACCESS table is reduced to in-frame sequences with V and J assigned. These tables do not hold every clone; where another copy was compared, an unresolved V gene accounts for under half, and the others remain unexplained. V and J calls and clone size are as listed in that table; D and trimming were resolved from the DNA. The sample contains 70,000 or so clones, more than 75% of them found a single time. The ten largest clones take up 5% to 6.5% of the sample.

As to this clone: The target of this receptor is not known. No much larger clone is present one base from it, and per-base qualities are unavailable.

This sequence originates from a man aged 45 to 65 with active COVID-19. The V and J segments used are TRBV7-9 and TRBJ2-1, with TRBD2 identical over 12 junction bases. What was sequenced was peripheral blood. The sequence in DNA is TGTGCCAGCAGCTTACGGAGGCCTAGCGGGAGGGCCTCAGATGAGCAGTTCTTC. Its protein is CASSLRRPSGRASDEQFF.